The source of this T cell receptor (beta chain) is a study of CD8 T cells in Susac syndrome. About the study: Blood was drawn from Susac syndrome patients while they were therapy-naive, on corticosteroids, or on intravenous immunoglobulin alone.

With 5 bases clipped from V and 4 bases from J, the junction kept 7 bases outside the gene matches. The CDR3 spans 16 residues. Germline lookup yields CDR1 SGHVS and CDR2 FNYEAQ. Study findings and constraints: The study's TCR sequencing and HLA analysis covered a relatively small number of individuals, and the study acknowledged this.

This clonotype was recorded once. Its antigen remains unidentified. Random hexamers were used to reverse transcribe roughly 0.45 to 1 ug of RNA. One entry per CDR3 protein results from TCRdb running MiXCR on the immunoSEQ multiplex PCR reads. The sample records around 170,000 distinct CDR3 sequences, about 94% being singletons. The T cells that were sequenced for TCR beta were CD8+ and CD4+ cells from blood. Bulk CD8+ and CD4+ cells came from magnetic negative isolation; CD8+ TEMRA by FACS. The sequencing input was CD4+ T cells from PBMCs. The TCR was taken from a human donor with Susac syndrome. The rearrangement uses TRBV7-6 and TRBJ2-1; 11 bases are a match to TRBD2. The CDR3 here is CASSPTPSGGYNEQFF. CDR3 nucleotide sequence: TGTGCCAGCAGCCCCACACCTAGCGGGGGGTACAATGAGCAGTTCTTC.